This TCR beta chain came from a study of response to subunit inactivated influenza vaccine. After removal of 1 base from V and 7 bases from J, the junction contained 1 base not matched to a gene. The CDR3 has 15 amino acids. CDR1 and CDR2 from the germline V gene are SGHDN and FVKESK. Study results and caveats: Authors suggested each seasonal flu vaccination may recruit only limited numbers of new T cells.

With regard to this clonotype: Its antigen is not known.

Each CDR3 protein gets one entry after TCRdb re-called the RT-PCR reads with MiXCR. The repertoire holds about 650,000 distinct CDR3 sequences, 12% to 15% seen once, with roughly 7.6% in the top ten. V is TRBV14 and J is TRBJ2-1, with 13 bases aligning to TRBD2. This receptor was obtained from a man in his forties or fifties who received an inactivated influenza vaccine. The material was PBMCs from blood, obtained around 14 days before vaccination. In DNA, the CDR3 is TGTGCCAGCAGCCAAGGGACTAGCGGGAGAAATGAGCAGTTCTTC. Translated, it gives CASSQGTSGRNEQFF.